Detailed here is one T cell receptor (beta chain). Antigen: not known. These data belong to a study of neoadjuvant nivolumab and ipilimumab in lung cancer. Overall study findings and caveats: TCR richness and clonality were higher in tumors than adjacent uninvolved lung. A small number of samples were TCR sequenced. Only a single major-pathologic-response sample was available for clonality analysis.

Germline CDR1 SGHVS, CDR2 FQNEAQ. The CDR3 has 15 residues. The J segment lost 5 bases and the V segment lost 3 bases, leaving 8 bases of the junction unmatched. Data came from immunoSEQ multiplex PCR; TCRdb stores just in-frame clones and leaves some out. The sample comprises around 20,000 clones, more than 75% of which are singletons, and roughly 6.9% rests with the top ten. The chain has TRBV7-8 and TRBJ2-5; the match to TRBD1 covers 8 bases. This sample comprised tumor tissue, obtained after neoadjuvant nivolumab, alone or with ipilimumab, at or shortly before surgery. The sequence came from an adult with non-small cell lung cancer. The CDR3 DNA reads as TGTGCCAGCAGCTTTGGACTGGGACAGGCGGAGACCCAGTACTTC. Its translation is CASSFGLGQAETQYF.